This TCR beta chain was identified in a study of CD8 T cells in ankylosing spondylitis. The CDR3 has 16 residues. CDR1 SGHTA and CDR2 FQGNSA come from the germline V gene. V lost 5 bases to trimming and J lost 7 bases; unmatched junction nucleotides: 14. Study-level findings and limits: Clones tied to disease were said to be significantly enriched in matched ankylosing spondylitis synovial fluid. Seemingly characteristic of ankylosing spondylitis blood was a TCR beta motif consisting of about 8 highly homologous variants. A CD8+ phenotype characterized the disease-linked clones, which were relatively rare in peripheral blood.

Preparation of TCR beta libraries was done by quantitative 5'-RACE with molecular barcodes. TCRdb fed the 5' RACE reads into MiXCR, producing one record per CDR3 protein. The sample lists tens of thousands of distinct CDR3 sequences, 6% to 7.5% occurring once. In its sample, this clonotype was seen a few times. What it recognizes is unknown. This TCR derives from a female donor with ankylosing spondylitis or in good health (not recorded which). The gene calls are TRBV7-2 and TRBJ1-2; 9 bases fit TRBD1. The specimen was blood, either unsorted or a sorted T cell fraction (not recorded which). CDR3 coding DNA: TGTGCCAGCAGCACAAGACCGGGACAGGGCGAGGGTGGCTACACCTTC. Amino acids: CASSTRPGQGEGGYTF. Filled out from reference TRBV7-2 and TRBJ1-2, the complete variable domain reads GAGVSQSPSNKVTEKGKDVELRCDPISGHTALYWYRQSLGQGLEFLIYFQGNSAPDKSGLPSDRFSAERTGGSVSTLTIQRTQQEDSAVYLCASSTRPGQGEGGYTFGSGTRLTVV.